These T cell receptor beta chains were read from a single sample in a study of regulatory T cells in long-lasting Graves disease. TCRdb re-analysed the multiplex PCR reads in MiXCR, keeping a single row per CDR3 protein. The sample consists of 450,000 to 700,000 distinct CDR3 sequences, around an eighth of them appearing once. This same sample was also part of a study on T cells in Graves' hyperthyroidism and ophthalmopathy.

The sequencing used peripheral blood mononuclear cells (PBMCs), collected at new diagnosis, from a patient treated with antithyroid drugs. The source is a man aged 25 to 45 with Graves disease. Both conserved end residues are part of each CDR3. A D gene is named only where the DNA matches it firmly. Not every row has a clone size; where given, it reads once, few, many or a size class.

J gene	V gene	D gene	clone size	CDR3 DNA	CDR3 protein
TRBJ2-5	TRBV6-5	TRBD2	many	TGTGCCAGCAGTTACCCTCCGGGACTAGCGCCTAGAGGGATTAGGGAAGAGACCCAGTACTTC	CASSYPPGLAPRGIREETQYF
TRBJ2-7	TRBV19	TRBD1	-	TGTGCCAGTAGCACCGGGACAGGGGGTTCCGAGCAGTACTTC	CASSTGTGGSEQYF
TRBJ2-3	TRBV27	TRBD2	few	TGTGCCAGCACCAAGGGACTAGCGGGAGGAGCTAGCACAGATACGCAGTATTTT	CASTKGLAGGASTDTQYF
TRBJ2-7	TRBV18	-	many	TGTGCCAGCTCACCCGTCGGACGGCCCTCCTACGAGCAGTACTTC	CASSPVGRPSYEQYF
TRBJ2-3	TRBV5-1	-	-	TGCGCCAGCGGAACAGGGACCCCCATCCGGAGTGGAGATACGCAGTATTTT	CASGTGTPIRSGDTQYF
TRBJ1-4	TRBV5-1	TRBD1	few	TGCGCCAGCAGCCCGGGGACAGGGGGCACCTGGGGAAAACTGTTTTTT	CASSPGTGGTWGKLFF
TRBJ2-7	TRBV20-1	TRBD2	few	TGCAGTGCTAGAACTAGCGGGAGGACGAGTAGATACGAGCAGTACTTC	CSARTSGRTSRYEQYF
TRBJ1-1	TRBV30	-	few	TGTGCCTGGAGTACAAAACACAGGAGAAACACTGAAGCTTTCTTT	CAWSTKHRRNTEAFF
TRBJ2-2	TRBV5-6	-	-	TGTGCCAGCAGCTCCTGGGGGGAGCTGTTTTTT	CASSSWGELFF
TRBJ1-1	TRBV7-9	-	-	TGTGCCAGCAGCTTGCTATTCACTGAAGCTTTCTTT	CASSLLFTEAFF